This T cell receptor beta chain was sequenced during a study of T cells in Graves' hyperthyroidism and ophthalmopathy. Points from the study as a whole: Most clonotypes expanded in thyroid above 0.001 were likewise present in blood.

The CDR3 regions of TCR beta were amplified from RNA transcripts. First-round RT-PCR targeting the TCR CDR3 was performed with the HTBI primer set. TCRdb re-called the multiplex PCR reads with MiXCR, one entry per CDR3 protein. In the table there are approximately 610,000 distinct CDR3 sequences, approximately 14% of which are singletons. Germline values: CDR1 ENHRY, CDR2 SYGVKD. The CDR3 has 13 residues. V gave up 6 bases and J gave up 7 bases, with 13 bases separating them. Uncontrolled infection, other autoimmune disease, pregnancy or lactation excluded patients. Diagnosis relied on clinical symptoms, serum thyroxine and TRAb, thyroid ultrasound and orbital computed tomography. This clonotype was observed at least ten times. Its cognate antigen is unknown.

The rearrangement joins TRBV10-3 to TRBJ1-5; weak D call: TRBD1 (6 bases). Sequencing was performed on blood. The receptor comes from a woman between 35 and 50 years old with Graves' ophthalmopathy. CDR3 sequence reads: CAIRAGAGQPQHF. The CDR3 coding sequence is TGTGCCATCAGGGCAGGGGCGGGGCAGCCCCAGCATTTT.